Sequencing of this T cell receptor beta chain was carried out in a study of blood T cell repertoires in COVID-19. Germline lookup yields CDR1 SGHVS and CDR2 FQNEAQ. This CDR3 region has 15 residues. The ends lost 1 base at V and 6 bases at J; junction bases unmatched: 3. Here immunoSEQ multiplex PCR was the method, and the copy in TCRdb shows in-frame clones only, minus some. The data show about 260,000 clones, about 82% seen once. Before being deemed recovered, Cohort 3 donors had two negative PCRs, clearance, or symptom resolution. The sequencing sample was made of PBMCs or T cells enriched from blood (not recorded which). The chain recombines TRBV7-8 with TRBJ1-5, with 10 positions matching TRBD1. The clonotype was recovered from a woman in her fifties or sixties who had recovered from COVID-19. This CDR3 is CASSLGQGAIQPQHF. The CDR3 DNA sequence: TGTGCCAGCAGCTTAGGACAGGGGGCTATTCAGCCCCAGCATTTT.